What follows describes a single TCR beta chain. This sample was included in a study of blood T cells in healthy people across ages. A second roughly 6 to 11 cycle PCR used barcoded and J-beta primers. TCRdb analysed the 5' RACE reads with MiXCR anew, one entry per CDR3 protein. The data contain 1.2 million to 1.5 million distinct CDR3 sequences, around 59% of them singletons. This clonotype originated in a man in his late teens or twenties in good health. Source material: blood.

CDR3 sequence reads: CASSFPSGRVSSYNEQFF. Here the CDR3 DNA reads TGTGCCAGCAGCTTTCCTAGCGGGAGGGTAAGCTCCTACAATGAGCAGTTCTTC. V is TRBV7-2 and J is TRBJ2-1; 12 nucleotides align to TRBD2. The CDR3 consists of 18 residues. J gave up 0 bases and V 3 bases, and 6 bases lay outside the gene matches. The germline CDR1 and CDR2 sequences are SGHTA and FQGNSA.